This TCR beta chain stems from a study of response to subunit inactivated influenza vaccine. TCRdb re-called the RT-PCR reads with MiXCR, one entry per CDR3 protein. The sample lists hundreds of thousands of distinct CDR3 sequences; approximately 10% were seen once. These records were also assigned to another study, of T cells expressing NK-cell markers. Turning to that study: The cDNA for TCR beta came from 5'RACE template switching with UMIs. According to the study, TCR beta repertoires originated from sorted CD3+CD56+NKG2C+, CD3+CD56+NKG2C- and CD3+CD56-NKG2C+ T cells. Of the CD8+ T cell pool in roughly 6 donors, about 1.0-8% was accounted for by dominant NKG2C+ clonotypes.

The sequencing here drew on PBMCs from blood, taken on the day of vaccination. This clonotype was sampled from a man aged 50 or older who received an inactivated influenza vaccine.

The CDR3 loop reads CASSIGDRGLGANVLTF. CDR3 coding DNA: TGTGCCAGTAGTATAGGGGACAGGGGGCTTGGGGCCAACGTCCTGACTTTC. The chain employs TRBV19 and TRBJ2-6; 12 bases line up with TRBD1. Germline-derived CDR1 and CDR2 are LNHDA and SQIVND (reference sequence). J was trimmed by 3 bases and V by 1 base; bases with no gene match: 1. This CDR3 spans 17 amino acids.